The 29 T cell receptor beta chains in this list originate from one sample, sequenced in a study of shared clonotypes between healthy human individuals. Assay used: immunoSEQ multiplex PCR; TCRdb lists only in-frame clones, some missing. The profile shows 450,000 to 600,000 clones, 79% of them singletons. Sequenced material: PBMCs. These receptors were obtained from a woman aged 40 to 50 in good health. Some clones in this sample may be carry-over from other donors' samples.

This clone came up once. V usage is TRBV4-1 and J usage is TRBJ2-3; 8 nucleotides line up with TRBD1. This CDR3 contains 19 residues. The junction had 17 bases not matched to a gene; V was cut back by 0 bases and J by 6 bases. Per the germline V gene, CDR1 is MGHRA and CDR2 is YSYEKL. The CDR3 nucleotides read TGCGCCAGCAGCCAAGATCGGGGCCAGGGGGCCGGATTGCGGGATACGCAGTATTTT. Its protein is CASSQDRGQGAGLRDTQYF.

The rearrangement links TRBV30 to TRBJ2-1; 12 positions match TRBD2. Looked up from germline, CDR1 is GTSNPN and CDR2 is SVGIG (reference sequence). V dropped 4 bases and J dropped 9; count of bases not matched to a gene: 7. The CDR3 sequence is 14 residues long. The CDR3 region is CAWTTGLAGSEQFF. The CDR3 DNA is TGTGCCTGGACCACGGGACTAGCGGGCAGTGAGCAGTTCTTC.

The chain has TRBV29-1 and TRBJ2-7, with TRBD1 matching 7 bases. CDR1 is SQVTM and CDR2 is ANQGSEA in the germline V gene. V was pared by 7 bases and J by 3 bases, with 3 bases of the junction left unmatched. The CDR3 totals 11 residues. CDR3 nucleotide sequence: TGCAGCGCAGGGACAGACTACGAGCAGTACTTC. Translating gives CSAGTDYEQYF.

This chain uses TRBV7-2 with TRBJ2-7; D gene ambiguous. CDR1 is SGHTA and CDR2 is FQGNSA in the germline V gene. The CDR3 totals 14 residues. Trimming removed 7 bases at V and 4 bases at J, with 17 bases between. The CDR3 DNA sequence: TGTGCCAGCACCGCCCCCGCGAAAATTTACGAGCAGTACTTC. Residues: CASTAPAKIYEQYF.

This chain connects TRBV19 to TRBJ1-5; 9 bases are a match to TRBD1. V gave up 2 bases and J gave up 2 bases; unmatched junction bases: 7. Germline CDR1 LNHDA, CDR2 SQIVND (reference sequence). This CDR3 has 17 amino acids. CDR3 residues: CASSIWGQGGGNQPQHF. The CDR3 DNA follows: TGTGCCAGTAGTATATGGGGACAGGGTGGCGGCAATCAGCCCCAGCATTTT.

This rearrangement joins TRBV10-3 to TRBJ2-5; 7 bases map to TRBD1. Germline values: CDR1 ENHRY, CDR2 SYGVKD. Trimming cost V 0 bases and J 5 bases; bases outside gene matches: 3. The CDR3 is 14 residues long. The CDR3 sequence: CAISESTGMETQYF. The DNA for the CDR3 is TGTGCCATCAGTGAGTCGACAGGGATGGAGACCCAGTACTTC.

This chain links TRBV7-9 with TRBJ1-1; TRBD1 agrees at 7 bases. The germline V gene has CDR1 SEHNR and CDR2 FQNEAQ (reference sequence). V shed 7 bases and J 2 bases; nucleotides not matched to a gene: 7. This CDR3 has 14 amino acids. The CDR3 DNA reads as TGTGCCAGCACTAGGGCAGGGGGAAACACTGAAGCTTTCTTT. Its protein product is CASTRAGGNTEAFF.

The rearrangement joins TRBV7-3 to TRBJ2-3; perhaps TRBD1 as D (5 bases). Looked up from germline, CDR1 is SGHTA and CDR2 is FQGTGA. The V and J ends lost 4 bases and 2 bases respectively, with 10 bases between them. This CDR3 region has 14 residues. In DNA form, the CDR3 reads TGTGCCAGCAGCTCCACCGGACACACAGATACGCAGTATTTT. Translated, it gives CASSSTGHTDTQYF.

This clone was counted a few times. The chain combines TRBV5-1 with TRBJ1-1; TRBD1 agrees at 7 bases. Trimming removed 0 bases from V and 4 bases from J; junction bases left unmatched: 9. The germline V gene encodes CDR1 SGHRS and CDR2 YFSETQ. The CDR3 is 16 residues long. The CDR3 region has the DNA TGCGCCAGCAGCTTGGACGGGACAGCCCTGGTCACTGAAGCTTTCTTT. Protein sequence: CASSLDGTALVTEAFF.

The gene calls are TRBV4-2 and TRBJ1-2; D might be TRBD1 (5 bases). The CDR3 is made up of 16 amino acids. Trimming removed 1 base at V and 3 bases at J, with 15 bases between. Germline CDR1 is LGHNA and CDR2 is YNFKEQ. The CDR3 sequence: CASSQGRREQDYGYTF. As DNA, the CDR3 is TGTGCCAGCAGCCAAGGTCGACGTGAACAGGACTATGGCTACACCTTC.

The J gene is TRBJ1-2, the V gene TRBV6-5; no clear D. CDR1 is MNHEY and CDR2 is SVGAGI in the germline V gene. The CDR3 contains 14 residues. V was cut by 0 bases and J by 2 bases, with 7 bases left in between. The CDR3 here is CASSYSRDNYGYTF. DNA for the CDR3: TGTGCCAGCAGTTACTCTCGAGACAACTATGGCTACACCTTC.

This chain joins TRBV18 and TRBJ2-7; 10 nucleotides match TRBD2. The CDR3 has 15 amino acids. V trimming: 2 bases; J trimming: 5 bases; junction bases outside the gene matches: 6. Germline CDR1 is KGHSH and CDR2 is LQKENI. CDR3 nucleotides: TGTGCCAGCTCACCATTAACTAGCGGGATGGACGAGCAGTACTTC. This codes for CASSPLTSGMDEQYF.

Only a few counts were recorded for this clone. This chain uses TRBV6-1 with TRBJ2-1, with unresolved D. The germline V gene encodes CDR1 MNHNS and CDR2 SASEGT. V was shortened by 3 bases and J by 4 bases, with 7 bases between the two germline ends. This CDR3 is 13 amino acids long. This chain's CDR3 is CASSDQEYNEQFF. The CDR3 DNA sequence: TGTGCCAGCAGTGACCAAGAGTACAATGAGCAGTTCTTC.

The chain has TRBV18 and TRBJ2-1; 9 bases match TRBD2. Germline V CDR1 and CDR2: KGHSH, LQKENI. There are 17 residues in the CDR3. After removal of 0 bases from V and 5 bases from J, the junction contained 8 bases not matched to a gene. CDR3 amino acids: CASSPPGREGLDNEQFF. CDR3 sequence (DNA): TGTGCCAGCTCACCACCAGGGCGGGAGGGCCTAGACAATGAGCAGTTCTTC.

The chain recombines TRBV28 with TRBJ2-1, with 8 bases lining up with TRBD2. Germline V gene sequence: CDR1 MDHEN, CDR2 SYDVKM. V lost 6 bases and J lost 4; bases outside the gene matches: 8. The CDR3 extends over 15 amino acids. CDR3 nucleotide sequence: TGTGCCAGCAGCCCGGGGGGGACTGGGTACAATGAGCAGTTCTTC. Encoded protein: CASSPGGTGYNEQFF. The variable domain in full, with the rest retrieved from reference TRBV28 and TRBJ2-1, is DVKVTQSSRYLVKRTGEKVFLECVQDMDHENMFWYRQDPGLGLRLIYFSYDVKMKEKGDIPEGYSVSREKKERFSLILESASTNQTSMYLCASSPGGTGYNEQFFGPGTRLTVL.

The CDR3 DNA reads TGTGCCAGCCCCTCTGGGGCGTCCAATGAGCAGTTCTTC. It translates to CASPSGASNEQFF. The chain has TRBV5-4 and TRBJ2-1; weak D call: TRBD1 (5 bases). Germline CDR1 and CDR2: SGHNT and YYREEE (reference sequence). The V end lost 7 bases, the J end lost 6 bases, and 14 bases lay between the germline ends. The CDR3 sequence is 13 residues long.

The V gene is TRBV7-3, the J gene TRBJ2-7, with a weak D call TRBD2 (6 bases). V dropped 5 bases and J dropped 3 bases, with 17 bases sitting between them. The V gene's germline CDR1 is SGHTA and CDR2 FQGTGA. There are 15 residues in the CDR3. The CDR3 coding sequence is TGTGCCAGCAGCGGAGTGACTAGAGGGTACTACGAGCAGTACTTC. Translation gives CASSGVTRGYYEQYF.

The CDR3 nucleotides read TGTGCCACCAGCGTCTATAGCTCTGGAAACACCATATATTTT. Amino acids: CATSVYSSGNTIYF. This chain joins TRBV15 and TRBJ1-3; no firm D call. CDR1 and CDR2 from the germline V gene are LNHNV and YYDKDF (reference sequence). The CDR3 totals 14 residues. Between the trimmed V and J ends, which lost 5 bases and 0 bases, there was a span of 8 bases.

The chain combines TRBV7-9 with TRBJ1-5, with 9 bases matching TRBD1. V was pared by 4 bases and J by 3 bases, with 4 bases of the junction left unmatched. The CDR3 extends over 15 amino acids. Germline CDR1 is SEHNR and CDR2 is FQNEAQ (reference sequence). CDR3 residues: CASSSHRGPNQPQHF. CDR3 nucleotides: TGTGCCAGCAGCTCCCACAGGGGGCCCAATCAGCCCCAGCATTTT.

V gene TRBV28 combines with J gene TRBJ2-7; 9 bases are a match to TRBD1. Per the germline V gene, CDR1 is MDHEN and CDR2 is SYDVKM. J gave up 10 bases and V 4 bases, and 17 bases lay outside the gene matches. The CDR3 consists of 16 residues. The CDR3 region has the DNA TGTGCCAGCAGTTCCCCCTCGGGACAGGGTTCCGGGACACAGTACTTC. Translating gives CASSSPSGQGSGTQYF. The whole variable domain, filled in from reference TRBV28 and TRBJ2-7, reads DVKVTQSSRYLVKRTGEKVFLECVQDMDHENMFWYRQDPGLGLRLIYFSYDVKMKEKGDIPEGYSVSREKKERFSLILESASTNQTSMYLCASSSPSGQGSGTQYFGPGTRLTVT.

This chain joins TRBV5-1 and TRBJ2-1, with 8 bases identical to TRBD2. V lost 0 bases and J lost 8; bases outside the gene matches: 10. The CDR3 sequence is 16 residues long. Germline-derived CDR1 and CDR2 are SGHRS and YFSETQ. The CDR3 sequence: CASSLVAGGFGDEQFF. CDR3 coding DNA: TGCGCCAGCAGCTTGGTTGCGGGAGGCTTCGGCGATGAGCAGTTCTTC.

The V and J genes are TRBV5-1 and TRBJ2-3, with D possibly TRBD2 on 6 matching bases. Germline assignment: CDR1 SGHRS and CDR2 YFSETQ. Between the trimmed V and J ends, which lost 4 bases and 5 bases, there was a span of 11 bases. There are 13 residues in the CDR3. The CDR3 bases are TGCGCCAGCAGCCGCGGGACTCTAGATACGCAGTATTTT. This codes for CASSRGTLDTQYF.

The V and J genes are TRBV10-3 and TRBJ1-5, with 7 bases lining up with TRBD1. V was pared by 0 bases and J by 5 bases, with 1 base of the junction left unmatched. The CDR3 runs 14 residues. Germline V gives CDR1 ENHRY, CDR2 SYGVKD. CDR3 sequence (DNA): TGTGCCATCAGTGAGTCAACAGGGGATCAGCCCCAGCATTTT. Its translation: CAISESTGDQPQHF.

V is TRBV27 and J is TRBJ1-5; D might be TRBD1 (5 bases). The germline V and J ends were trimmed by 4 bases and 4 bases, with 8 bases remaining between them. This CDR3 has 13 residues. The germline gives CDR1 MNHEY, CDR2 SMNVEV (reference sequence). CDR3 in DNA: TGTGCCAGCAGTTACCAGGGAAATCAGCCCCAGCATTTT. This codes for CASSYQGNQPQHF.

The V gene is TRBV28, the J gene TRBJ1-1; D is unclear. Trimming took off 7 bases at V and 3 bases at J, with 12 bases between the two ends. The CDR3 is made up of 13 amino acids. From germline, CDR1 is MDHEN and CDR2 SYDVKM. The chain's CDR3 is CASNSDGYTEAFF. In DNA form, the CDR3 reads TGTGCCAGCAACTCCGACGGGTACACTGAAGCTTTCTTT.

This sequence joins TRBV27 and TRBJ2-2; 9 positions agree with TRBD2. V lost 5 bases and J lost 3; bases outside the gene matches: 4. This CDR3 has 15 residues. Per the germline V gene, CDR1 is MNHEY and CDR2 is SMNVEV (reference sequence). The CDR3 DNA sequence: TGTGCCAGCAGTCTAGGCGGGAGGGACACCGGGGAGCTGTTTTTT. This encodes CASSLGGRDTGELFF.

The J gene is TRBJ1-2, the V gene TRBV7-2, with a tentative D call TRBD1 (6 bases). The CDR3 sequence is 15 residues long. Per the germline V gene, CDR1 is SGHTA and CDR2 is FQGNSA. V was clipped by 1 base and J by 7 bases, with 16 bases between them. CDR3 residues: CASSLDRTALGGYTF. The CDR3 bases are TGTGCCAGCAGCTTAGATAGGACAGCCTTGGGTGGCTACACCTTC. The full variable domain, with the rest looked up from reference TRBV7-2 and TRBJ1-2, is GAGVSQSPSNKVTEKGKDVELRCDPISGHTALYWYRQSLGQGLEFLIYFQGNSAPDKSGLPSDRFSAERTGGSVSTLTIQRTQQEDSAVYLCASSLDRTALGGYTFGSGTRLTVV.

This clone has just a few counts. This rearrangement joins TRBV2 to TRBJ2-6; TRBD1 agrees at 8 bases. The CDR3 totals 17 residues. The V gene's germline CDR1 is SNHLY and CDR2 FYNNEI. V trimming: 2 bases; J trimming: 0 bases; junction bases outside the gene matches: 3. The DNA of the CDR3 is TGTGCCAGCAGTGAAAGGACAGGGAACTCTGGGGCCAACGTCCTGACTTTC. It translates to CASSERTGNSGANVLTF.

The chain carries TRBV5-4 and TRBJ2-1; 13 bases map to TRBD2. Germline V gene sequence: CDR1 SGHNT, CDR2 YYREEE (reference sequence). This CDR3 has 16 amino acids. The trim removed 0 bases at V and 7 bases at J, leaving 4 bases unmatched. CDR3 DNA sequence: TGTGCCAGCAGCTTGGCCGGGACTAGCGGGACGAATGAGCAGTTCTTC. As protein: CASSLAGTSGTNEQFF.